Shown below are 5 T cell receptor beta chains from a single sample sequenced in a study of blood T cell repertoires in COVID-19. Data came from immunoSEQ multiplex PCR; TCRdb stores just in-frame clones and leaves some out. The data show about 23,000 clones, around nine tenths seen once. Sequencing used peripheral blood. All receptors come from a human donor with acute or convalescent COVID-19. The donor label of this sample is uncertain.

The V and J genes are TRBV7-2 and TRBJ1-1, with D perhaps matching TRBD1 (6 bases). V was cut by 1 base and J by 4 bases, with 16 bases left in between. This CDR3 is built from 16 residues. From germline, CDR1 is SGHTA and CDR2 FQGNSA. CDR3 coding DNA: TGTGCCAGCAGCTTAGGAGGGACAAAAGCTAGCACTGAAGCTTTCTTT. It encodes CASSLGGTKASTEAFF.

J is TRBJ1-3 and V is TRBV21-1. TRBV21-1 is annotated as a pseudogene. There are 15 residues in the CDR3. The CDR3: CASSKVGSSGNTIYF. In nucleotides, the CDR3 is TGTGCCAGCAGCAAAGTTGGGAGCTCTGGAAACACCATATATTTT.

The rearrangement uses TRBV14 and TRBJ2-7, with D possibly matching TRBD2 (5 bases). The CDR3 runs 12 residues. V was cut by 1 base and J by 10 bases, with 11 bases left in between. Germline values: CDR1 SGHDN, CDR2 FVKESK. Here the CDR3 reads CASSQVRDRQYF. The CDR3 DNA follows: TGTGCCAGCAGCCAAGTTCGGGATCGCCAGTACTTC.

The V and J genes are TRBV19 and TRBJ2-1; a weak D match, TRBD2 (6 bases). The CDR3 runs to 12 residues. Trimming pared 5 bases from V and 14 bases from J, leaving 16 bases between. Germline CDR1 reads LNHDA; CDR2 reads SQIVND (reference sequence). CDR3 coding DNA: TGTGCCAGTAGTTCCGGGACTGCAGTGAAGTTCTTC. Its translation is CASSSGTAVKFF.

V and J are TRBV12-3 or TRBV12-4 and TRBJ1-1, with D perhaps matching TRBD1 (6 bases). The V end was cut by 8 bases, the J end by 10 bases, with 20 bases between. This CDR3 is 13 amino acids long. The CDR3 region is CASSGQLTGVAFF. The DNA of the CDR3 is TGTGCCAGCTCCGGACAGTTAACCGGCGTAGCTTTCTTT.